This TCR beta chain was recorded in a study of patients and donors after allogeneic stem cell transplantation. Trimming at V came to 6 bases and at J to 5 bases, leaving 10 bases not matched to a gene. The germline V gene encodes CDR1 SEHNR and CDR2 FQNEAQ (reference sequence). The CDR3 covers 16 residues. TCRdb reprocessed the RT-PCR reads with MiXCR, giving one entry per CDR3 protein. The profile covers 900,000 to 1,000,000 distinct CDR3 sequences, with about a sixth appearing a single time and 6% taken by the ten largest. The rearrangement links TRBV7-9 to TRBJ2-2; the match to TRBD1 covers 9 bases. Sequenced input: blood, either unsorted or a sorted T cell fraction (not recorded which). The TCR sequence derives from a human donor who was either an allogeneic HSCT recipient or a stem cell or donor lymphocyte infusion donor (not recorded which). It is not recorded whose cells these are; they may come from a transplant donor. This chain's CDR3 is CASRLGGTGKTGELFF. CDR3 DNA sequence: TGTGCCAGCAGGCTCGGTGGGACAGGGAAAACCGGGGAGCTGTTTTTT.